This T cell receptor (beta chain) was sequenced during a study of vaccination effects on CD4 cells after COVID-19. Some clones are missing from TCRdb's copy, which holds only in-frame ones; the method was immunoSEQ multiplex PCR. The sample includes 40,000 to 45,000 clones, around three quarters of them seen just once. For this clone: The antigen is unknown.

Germline CDR1 reads MRHNA; CDR2 reads SNTAGT. V gave up 4 bases and J gave up 0 bases, with 16 bases separating them. The CDR3 is made up of 16 amino acids. ViraFEST used viral peptide pools to expand antigen-specific CD4+ T cells before sequencing. Investigators separated out CD4+ T cells once approximately 11 days of culture had passed. Vaccine recipients lacked prior SARS-CoV-2 infection and had negative nucleocapsid antibodies. Days 3 and 7 were when half the medium was replaced with IL-2 medium. V is TRBV6-4 and J is TRBJ2-7; TRBD1 is a possible D gene (5 bases). The sample here was CD4+ T cells from PBMCs cultured with SARS-CoV-2 spike peptides, taken before COVID-19 vaccination. This clonotype was sampled from a human donor who received a COVID-19 vaccine. The CDR3 DNA sequence: TGTGCCAGCAGTGTCATAACTATGGGGCGCTCCTACGAGCAGTACGTC. As protein: CASSVITMGRSYEQYV.